Each of the 18 T cell receptor beta chains below was sequenced from the same sample in a study of CD8 T cells in ankylosing spondylitis. Overall study findings and caveats: It appeared that ankylosing spondylitis blood was characterized by a TCR beta motif of several highly homologous variants.

No antigen has been identified for these receptors. TCRdb re-analysed the 5' RACE reads in MiXCR, keeping a single row per CDR3 protein. This sample has fewer than 550,000 distinct CDR3 sequences, with about 5% found just once. The sample comprised blood, either unsorted or a sorted T cell fraction (not recorded which). The receptors originated from a male donor with ankylosing spondylitis.

The chain joins TRBV6-1 to TRBJ2-7; the match to TRBD1 covers 8 bases. Germline loops: CDR1 MNHNS, CDR2 SASEGT. Trimming at V came to 6 bases and at J to 2 bases, leaving 6 bases not matched to a gene. This CDR3 has 14 amino acids. CDR3: CASRTGALTYEQYF. CDR3 sequence (DNA): TGTGCCAGCAGGACAGGGGCGCTGACCTACGAGCAGTACTTC.

There are many counts of this clonotype. V usage is TRBV7-2 and J usage is TRBJ2-1; D is undetermined. The CDR3 has 11 residues. Germline CDR1 is SGHTA and CDR2 is FQGNSA. Trimming removed 0 bases at V and 12 bases at J, with 6 bases between. This CDR3 is CASSLAVVQFF. For the CDR3, the DNA is TGTGCCAGCAGCTTAGCAGTGGTGCAGTTCTTC.

This clonotype was seen at least ten times. V and J are TRBV10-3 and TRBJ1-1; 9 nucleotides agree with TRBD1. The germline V gene has CDR1 ENHRY and CDR2 SYGVKD. This CDR3 region has 13 residues. Trimming cost V 2 bases and J 11 bases; bases outside gene matches: 6. The CDR3 loop reads CAISENRDRAAFF. The CDR3 DNA reads TGTGCCATCAGTGAGAACCGGGACAGGGCGGCTTTCTTT.

This clonotype has at least ten counts. This chain links TRBV6-5 with TRBJ2-2, with D hard to call. V was clipped by 8 bases and J by 10 bases, with 8 bases between them. This CDR3 has 10 amino acids. Germline CDR1 reads MNHEY; CDR2 reads SVGAGI. This CDR3 reads CASLGLELFF. CDR3 sequence (DNA): TGTGCCAGCTTGGGGTTGGAGCTGTTTTTT.

In its sample, this clonotype was seen a few times. V usage is TRBV5-1 and J usage is TRBJ2-5; D call uncertain. The CDR3 is 11 residues long. Trimming cost V 4 bases and J 5 bases, with 6 bases left between them. CDR1 is SGHRS and CDR2 is YFSETQ in the germline V gene. The CDR3 here is CASSRWETQYF. The CDR3 DNA reads as TGCGCCAGCAGCCGATGGGAGACCCAGTACTTC.

This clonotype has ten or more counts. The rearrangement links TRBV20-1 to TRBJ1-1; possible D gene TRBD1, 5 bases. Germline values: CDR1 DFQATT, CDR2 SNEGSKA (reference sequence). The CDR3 length is 15 residues. CDR3 sequence reads: CSGKGGVRLRTEAFF. CDR3 in DNA: TGCAGCGGAAAGGGAGGGGTGAGGTTAAGAACTGAAGCTTTCTTT.

At least ten counts were recorded for this clonotype. The chain has TRBV20-1 and TRBJ2-7; weak D call: TRBD1 (5 bases). The length of the CDR3 is 15 residues. The V gene lost 0 bases and the J gene lost 4 bases, with 16 bases spanning the gap. CDR1 and CDR2 from the germline V gene are DFQATT and SNEGSKA (reference sequence). This chain's CDR3 is CSARDQGRQAYEQYF. The CDR3 coding sequence is TGCAGTGCTAGAGATCAGGGCAGACAAGCGTACGAGCAGTACTTC.

In its sample, this clonotype was seen many times. V usage is TRBV15 and J usage is TRBJ2-5; D remains unclear. This CDR3 is 13 amino acids long. The germline gives CDR1 LNHNV, CDR2 YYDKDF (reference sequence). V lost 0 bases and J lost 6, with 8 bases in between. CDR3 nucleotide sequence: TGTGCCACCAGCAGAGATCTGTGGAAGACCCAGTACTTC. This gives the protein CATSRDLWKTQYF.

This clonotype has a count of ten or more. The chain has TRBV5-1 and TRBJ1-1; 8 positions agree with TRBD1. The germline V gene has CDR1 SGHRS and CDR2 YFSETQ. This CDR3 contains 12 residues. The V gene end was trimmed by 4 bases and the J gene end by 5 bases; junction bases not matched to a gene: 1. The CDR3 DNA sequence: TGCGCCAGCAGCAGGGACAGGACTGAAGCTTTCTTT. This encodes CASSRDRTEAFF. Full variable domain (rest looked up from reference TRBV5-1 and TRBJ1-1): KAGVTQTPRYLIKTRGQQVTLSCSPISGHRSVSWYQQTPGQGLQFLFEYFSETQRNKGNFPGRFSGRQFSNSRSEMNVSTLELGDSALYLCASSRDRTEAFFGQGTRLTVV.

This clonotype occurred many times. The rearrangement links TRBV7-2 to TRBJ2-7; 8 bases line up with TRBD2. V trimming: 5 bases; J trimming: 6 bases; junction bases outside the gene matches: 9. This CDR3 spans 14 amino acids. Germline V gene lookup returns CDR1 SGHTA and CDR2 FQGNSA. This CDR3 is CASSTGTRSGEQYF. The CDR3 DNA sequence: TGTGCCAGCAGCACCGGGACTAGGAGCGGCGAGCAGTACTTC. The whole variable domain, remainder taken from reference TRBV7-2 and TRBJ2-7, is GAGVSQSPSNKVTEKGKDVELRCDPISGHTALYWYRQSLGQGLEFLIYFQGNSAPDKSGLPSDRFSAERTGGSVSTLTIQRTQQEDSAVYLCASSTGTRSGEQYFGPGTRLTVT.

This clonotype was counted ten times or more. The rearrangement uses TRBV20-1 and TRBJ2-7; 9 bases are a match to TRBD1. Germline V gene lookup returns CDR1 DFQATT and CDR2 SNEGSKA (reference sequence). V shed 3 bases, J shed 3 bases, and the junction held 6 bases outside the gene matches. The CDR3 loop spans 14 amino acids. CDR3 bases: TGCAGTGCTAGCTCTGGACAGGGGCTCTACGAGCAGTACTTC. Translation: CSASSGQGLYEQYF.

This clonotype was recorded many times. The chain is built from TRBV20-1 and TRBJ2-2; no clear D gene. Trimming shortened V by 4 bases and J by 8 bases, and 11 bases separated the two germline ends. The CDR3 runs 12 residues. Looked up from germline, CDR1 is DFQATT and CDR2 is SNEGSKA (reference sequence). The CDR3 DNA is TGCAGTGCTATTCCCCGGTTTGGGGAGCTGTTTTTT. It codes for CSAIPRFGELFF.

The table lists this clonotype with many counts. CDR3 bases: TGTGCCAGCAGCCCGACAGGGGGCGCATCACCCCTCCACTTT. Amino acid sequence: CASSPTGGASPLHF. This chain uses TRBV7-9 with TRBJ1-6; the match to TRBD1 covers 10 bases. V lost 5 bases, J lost 10 bases, and 5 bases stayed unmatched. The V gene's germline CDR1 is SEHNR and CDR2 FQNEAQ (reference sequence). The CDR3 is 14 residues long.

This clonotype was counted at least ten times. The J gene is TRBJ2-2, the V gene TRBV7-6; tentatively, D is TRBD2 (5 bases). The CDR3 has 15 amino acids. V dropped 6 bases and J dropped 7 bases, with 18 bases sitting between them. From germline, CDR1 is SGHVS and CDR2 FNYEAQ. The CDR3 nucleotides are TGTGCCAGCAGTCCTGGGAGTGGAGTCGGCGGGGAGCTGTTTTTT. Protein product: CASSPGSGVGGELFF.

This clonotype appeared many times. This chain links TRBV4-3 with TRBJ1-5; D is unresolved. Trimming left V 0 bases short and J 4 bases short, with 7 bases between. Germline values: CDR1 LGHNA, CDR2 YSLEER. CDR3 length: 14 amino acids. For the CDR3, the DNA is TGCGCCAGCAGCCAAGAGGGGAGAAATCAGCCCCAGCATTTT. Translated: CASSQEGRNQPQHF.

This clonotype was counted at least ten times. This chain links TRBV7-2 with TRBJ1-6; the D is unclear. The CDR3 sequence is 14 residues long. Germline values: CDR1 SGHTA, CDR2 FQGNSA. V lost 2 bases, J lost 7 bases, and 9 bases lay in between. CDR3 region: CASSLYGPNSPLHF. The CDR3 DNA sequence: TGTGCCAGCAGCTTATATGGGCCGAATTCACCCCTCCACTTT.

This clonotype was found many times. The rearrangement joins TRBV6-2 or TRBV6-3 to TRBJ1-5, with TRBD1 identical over 7 bases. V lost 6 bases and J lost 4; bases outside the gene matches: 9. The CDR3 loop spans 15 amino acids. The germline CDR1 and CDR2 sequences are MNHEY and SVGEGT. The DNA for the CDR3 is TGTGCCAGCAGCAGCCTCAGGGGGAGGAATCAGCCCCAGCATTTT. Translating gives CASSSLRGRNQPQHF.

This clonotype has just a few counts. The chain has TRBV20-1 and TRBJ2-7; 12 bases match TRBD2. The CDR3 runs 13 residues. Looked up from germline, CDR1 is DFQATT and CDR2 is SNEGSKA (reference sequence). V lost 6 bases, J lost 6 bases, and 6 bases stayed unmatched. In nucleotides, the CDR3 is TGCAGTGCCCAGACTAGCGGGAGAGGCGAGCAGTACTTC. Its translation: CSAQTSGRGEQYF.